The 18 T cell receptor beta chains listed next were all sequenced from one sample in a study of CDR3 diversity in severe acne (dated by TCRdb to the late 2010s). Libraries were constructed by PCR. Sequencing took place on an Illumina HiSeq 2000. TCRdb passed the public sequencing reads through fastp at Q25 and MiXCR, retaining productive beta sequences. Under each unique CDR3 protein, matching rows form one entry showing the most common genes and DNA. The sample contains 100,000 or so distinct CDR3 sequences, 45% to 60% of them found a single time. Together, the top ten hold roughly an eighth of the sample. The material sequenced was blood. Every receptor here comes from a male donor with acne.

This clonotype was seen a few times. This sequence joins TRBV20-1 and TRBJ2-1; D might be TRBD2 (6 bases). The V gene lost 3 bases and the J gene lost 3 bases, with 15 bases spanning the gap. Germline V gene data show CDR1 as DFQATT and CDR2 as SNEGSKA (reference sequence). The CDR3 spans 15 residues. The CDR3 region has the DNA TGCAGTGCTAGGACCGCCGGGACTGACTACAATGAGCAGTTCTTC. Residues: CSARTAGTDYNEQFF.

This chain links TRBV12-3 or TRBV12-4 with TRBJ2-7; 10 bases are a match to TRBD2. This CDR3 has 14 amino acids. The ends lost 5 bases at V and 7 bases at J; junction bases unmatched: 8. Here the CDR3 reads CASSQREGRGEQYF. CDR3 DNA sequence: TGTGCCAGCAGTCAGCGGGAGGGCAGAGGGGAGCAGTACTTC.

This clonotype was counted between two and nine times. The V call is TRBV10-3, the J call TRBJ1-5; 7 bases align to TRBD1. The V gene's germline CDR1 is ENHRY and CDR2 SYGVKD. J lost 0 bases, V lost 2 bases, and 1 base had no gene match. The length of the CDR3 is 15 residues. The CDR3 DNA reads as TGTGCCATCAGTGAGGGACAGGATAGCAATCAGCCCCAGCATTTT. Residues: CAISEGQDSNQPQHF.

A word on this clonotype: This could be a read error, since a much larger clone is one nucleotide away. CDR3: CASSQKLAGGGEQHF. DNA of the CDR3: TGTGCCAGCAGCCAGAAGCTAGCCGGAGGTGGTGAGCAGCACTTC. The chain couples TRBV4-2 to TRBJ2-7, with a possible D match to TRBD2 (5 bases). Germline loops: CDR1 LGHNA, CDR2 YNFKEQ. This CDR3 region has 15 residues.

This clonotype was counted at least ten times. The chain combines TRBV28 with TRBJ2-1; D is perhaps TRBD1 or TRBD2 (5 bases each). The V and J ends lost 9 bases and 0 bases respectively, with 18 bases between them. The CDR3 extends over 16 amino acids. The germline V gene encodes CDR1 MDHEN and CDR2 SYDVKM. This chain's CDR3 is CASQGGDHNSYNEQFF. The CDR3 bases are TGTGCCAGTCAGGGTGGGGACCATAACTCCTACAATGAGCAGTTCTTC.

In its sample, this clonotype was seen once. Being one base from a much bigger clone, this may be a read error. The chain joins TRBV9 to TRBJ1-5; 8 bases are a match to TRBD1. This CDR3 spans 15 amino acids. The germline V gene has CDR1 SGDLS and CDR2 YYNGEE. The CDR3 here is CTSSAGTGPNQPQHF. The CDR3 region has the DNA TGTACCAGCAGCGCCGGGACAGGCCCAAATCAGCCCCAGCATTTT.

The CDR3 here is CASTLTLGETQHF. In DNA, the CDR3 is TGTGCCAGCACCTTGACCTTAGGCGAGACCCAGCATTTT. V and J are TRBV6-1 and TRBJ1-5; D not resolved. The CDR3 extends over 13 amino acids. Germline V gives CDR1 MNHNS, CDR2 SASEGT. V lost 7 bases and J lost 11, with 18 bases in between.

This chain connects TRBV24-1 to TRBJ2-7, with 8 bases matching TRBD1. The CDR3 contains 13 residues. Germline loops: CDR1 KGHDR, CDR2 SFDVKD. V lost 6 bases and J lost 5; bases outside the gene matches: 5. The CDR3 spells CATSSGQVDEQYF. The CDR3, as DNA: TGTGCCACCAGTTCGGGACAGGTGGACGAGCAGTACTTC.

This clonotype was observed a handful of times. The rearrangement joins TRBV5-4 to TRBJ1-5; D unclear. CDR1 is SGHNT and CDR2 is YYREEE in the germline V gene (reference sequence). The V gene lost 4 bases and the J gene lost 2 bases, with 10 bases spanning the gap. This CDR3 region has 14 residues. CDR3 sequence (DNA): TGTGCCAGCAGCGTCGATCTCGGCAATCAGCCCCAGCATTTT. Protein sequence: CASSVDLGNQPQHF.

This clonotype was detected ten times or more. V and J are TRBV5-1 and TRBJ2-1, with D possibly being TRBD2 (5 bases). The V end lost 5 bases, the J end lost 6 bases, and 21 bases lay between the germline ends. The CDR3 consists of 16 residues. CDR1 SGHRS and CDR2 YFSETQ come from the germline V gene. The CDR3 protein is CASSLGMGQVSNEQFF. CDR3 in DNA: TGCGCCAGCAGTCTCGGGATGGGCCAGGTGTCCAATGAGCAGTTCTTC.

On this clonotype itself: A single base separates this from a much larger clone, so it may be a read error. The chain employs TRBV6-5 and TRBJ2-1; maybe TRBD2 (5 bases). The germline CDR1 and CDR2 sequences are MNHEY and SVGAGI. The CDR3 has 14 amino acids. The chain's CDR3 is CASSFSVQVDEQLF. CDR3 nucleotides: TGTGCCAGCAGTTTTAGCGTTCAGGTCGATGAGCAGCTCTTC.

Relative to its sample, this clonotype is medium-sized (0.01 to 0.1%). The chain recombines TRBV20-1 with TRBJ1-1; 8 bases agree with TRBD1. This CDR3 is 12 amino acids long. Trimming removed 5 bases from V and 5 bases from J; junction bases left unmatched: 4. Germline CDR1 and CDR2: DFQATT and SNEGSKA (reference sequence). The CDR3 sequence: CSAGQGGTEAFF. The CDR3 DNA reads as TGCAGTGCTGGACAGGGTGGGACTGAAGCTTTCTTT.

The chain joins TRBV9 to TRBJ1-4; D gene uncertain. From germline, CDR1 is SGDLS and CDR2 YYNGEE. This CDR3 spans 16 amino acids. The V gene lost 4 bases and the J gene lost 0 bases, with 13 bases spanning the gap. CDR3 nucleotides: TGTGCCAGCAGCTCGTTGGGGTCCGCAACTAATGAAAAACTGTTTTTT. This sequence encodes CASSSLGSATNEKLFF.

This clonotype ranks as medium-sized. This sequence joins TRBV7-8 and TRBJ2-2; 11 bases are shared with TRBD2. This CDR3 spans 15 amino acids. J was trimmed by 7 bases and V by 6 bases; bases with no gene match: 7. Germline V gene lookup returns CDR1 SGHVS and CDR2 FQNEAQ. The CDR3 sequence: CASRDSGRANGELFF. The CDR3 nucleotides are TGTGCCAGCAGGGATAGCGGGAGGGCCAACGGGGAGCTGTTTTTT.

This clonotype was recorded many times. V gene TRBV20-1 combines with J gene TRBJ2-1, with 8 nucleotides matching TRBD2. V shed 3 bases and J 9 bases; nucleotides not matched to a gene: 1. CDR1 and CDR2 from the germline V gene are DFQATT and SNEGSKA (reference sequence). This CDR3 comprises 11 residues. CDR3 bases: TGCAGTGCTAGCGGGAGGGTTGAGCAGTTCTTC. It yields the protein CSASGRVEQFF.

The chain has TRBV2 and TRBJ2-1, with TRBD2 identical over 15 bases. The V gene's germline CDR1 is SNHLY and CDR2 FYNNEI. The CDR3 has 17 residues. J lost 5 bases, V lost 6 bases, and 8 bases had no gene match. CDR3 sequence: CASSQPGLAGGDNEQFF. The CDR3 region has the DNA TGTGCCAGCAGCCAACCGGGACTAGCGGGAGGAGACAATGAGCAGTTCTTC. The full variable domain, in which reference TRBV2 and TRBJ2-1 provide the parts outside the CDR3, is EPEVTQTPSHQVTQMGQEVILRCVPISNHLYFYWYRQILGQKVEFLVSFYNNEISEKSEIFDDQFSVERPDGSNFTLKIRSTKLEDSAMYFCASSQPGLAGGDNEQFFGPGTRLTVL.

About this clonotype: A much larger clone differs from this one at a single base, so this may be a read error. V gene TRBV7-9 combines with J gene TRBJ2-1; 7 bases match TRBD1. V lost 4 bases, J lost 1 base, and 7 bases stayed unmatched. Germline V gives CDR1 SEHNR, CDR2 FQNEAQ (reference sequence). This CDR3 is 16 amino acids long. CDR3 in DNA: TGTGCCAGCAGCTATGAGGGGGCAGGTTCCTACAATGAGCAGTTCTTC. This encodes CASSYEGAGSYNEQFF.

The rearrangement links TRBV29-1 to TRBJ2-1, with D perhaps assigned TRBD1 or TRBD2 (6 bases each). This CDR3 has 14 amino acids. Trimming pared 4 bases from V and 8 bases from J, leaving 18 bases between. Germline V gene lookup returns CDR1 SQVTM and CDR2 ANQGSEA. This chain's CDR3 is CSVGGHGRTDEQFF. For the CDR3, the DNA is TGCAGCGTTGGGGGGCACGGGAGAACCGATGAGCAGTTCTTC.